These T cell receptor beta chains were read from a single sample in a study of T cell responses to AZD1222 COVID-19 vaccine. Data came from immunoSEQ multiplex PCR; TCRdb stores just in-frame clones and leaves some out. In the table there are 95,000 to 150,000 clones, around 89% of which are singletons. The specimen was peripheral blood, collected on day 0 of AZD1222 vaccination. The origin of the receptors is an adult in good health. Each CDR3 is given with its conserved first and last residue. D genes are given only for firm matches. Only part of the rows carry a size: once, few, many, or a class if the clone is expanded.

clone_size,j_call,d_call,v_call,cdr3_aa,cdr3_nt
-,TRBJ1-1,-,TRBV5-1,CASSPGQPNTEAFF,TGCGCCAGCAGCCCCGGACAGCCCAACACTGAAGCTTTCTTT
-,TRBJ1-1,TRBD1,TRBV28,CASSLTGTPTEAFF,TGTGCCAGCAGTTTGACAGGGACACCCACTGAAGCTTTCTTT
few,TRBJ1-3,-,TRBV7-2,CASSPGLSGNTIYF,TGTGCCAGCAGCCCCGGGCTCTCTGGAAACACCATATATTTT
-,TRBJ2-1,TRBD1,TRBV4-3,CASSQDGITGGEQFF,TGCGCCAGCAGCCAAGATGGTATCACAGGGGGTGAGCAGTTCTTC
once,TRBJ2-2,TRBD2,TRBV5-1,CASSEGLAGRYTGELFF,TGCGCCAGCAGCGAGGGACTAGCGGGACGGTACACCGGGGAGCTGTTTTTT
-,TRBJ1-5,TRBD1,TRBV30,CAWSVPDRENQPQHF,TGTGCCTGGAGTGTTCCGGACAGGGAGAATCAGCCCCAGCATTTT
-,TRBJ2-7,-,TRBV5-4,CASSFSEGEQYF,TGTGCCAGCAGCTTCAGTGAAGGGGAGCAGTACTTC
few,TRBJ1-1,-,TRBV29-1,CSVGPGWAMNTEAFF,TGCAGCGTTGGGCCGGGATGGGCCATGAACACTGAAGCTTTCTTT
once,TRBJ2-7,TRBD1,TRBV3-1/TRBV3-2,CASSQRKRGQWYEQYF,TGTGCCAGCAGCCAAAGGAAAAGGGGGCAGTGGTACGAGCAGTACTTC
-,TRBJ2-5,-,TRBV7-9,CASSSQQAETQYF,TGTGCCAGCAGCTCCCAACAGGCGGAGACCCAGTACTTC
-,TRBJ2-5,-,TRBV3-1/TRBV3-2,CASSPGGVRGRTQYF,TGTGCCAGCAGCCCCGGGGGGGTGAGGGGGCGGACCCAGTACTTC
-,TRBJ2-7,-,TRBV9,CASSDRENEQYF,TGTGCCAGCAGCGACAGGGAAAACGAGCAGTACTTC
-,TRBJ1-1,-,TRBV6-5,CASGRVLNTEAFF,TGTGCCAGCGGCCGGGTCCTGAACACTGAAGCTTTCTTT
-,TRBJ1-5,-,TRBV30,CAWSVGARGDQPQHF,TGTGCCTGGAGTGTGGGGGCAAGGGGAGATCAGCCCCAGCATTTT
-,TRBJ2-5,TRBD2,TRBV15,CATSRDLGGLAGGGGETQYF,TGTGCCACCAGCAGAGATCTCGGGGGACTAGCGGGAGGAGGGGGAGAGACCCAGTACTTC